The 26 T cell receptor beta chains in this list originate from one sample, sequenced in a study of blood T cell repertoires in COVID-19. Assay used: immunoSEQ multiplex PCR; TCRdb lists only in-frame clones, some missing. Found here are some 130,000 clones, around 80% of them singletons; the top ten hold 2.4%. Material for sequencing was PBMCs or T cells enriched from blood (not recorded which). These TCRs come from a man aged 40-49 years with acute COVID-19.

The J gene is TRBJ2-3, the V gene TRBV2; D possibly corresponds to TRBD1 (5 bases). This CDR3 comprises 14 residues. Trimming cost V 6 bases and J 2 bases, with 12 bases left between them. Germline values: CDR1 SNHLY, CDR2 FYNNEI. CDR3 sequence reads: CASSLREITDTQYF. In nucleotides, the CDR3 is TGTGCCAGCAGCCTCAGGGAAATCACAGATACGCAGTATTTT.

The gene calls are TRBV18 and TRBJ2-6, with D unclear. Germline values: CDR1 KGHSH, CDR2 LQKENI. The V and J ends lost 3 bases and 0 bases respectively, with 12 bases between them. CDR3 length equals 17 residues. The CDR3 reads CASSPLGRVSGANVLTF. In DNA, the CDR3 is TGTGCCAGCTCACCCTTGGGCAGAGTCTCTGGGGCCAACGTCCTGACTTTC.

The chain combines TRBV7-9 with TRBJ1-2; 10 positions agree with TRBD1. V dropped 7 bases and J dropped 5; count of bases not matched to a gene: 10. CDR1 is SEHNR, CDR2 FQNEAQ, per germline (reference sequence). CDR3 length equals 15 residues. CDR3 sequence reads: CASNSGTGDGYGYTF. The CDR3 region has the DNA TGTGCCAGCAACTCCGGGACAGGGGATGGGTATGGCTACACCTTC.

Only a few counts were recorded for this clone. The rearrangement uses TRBV7-9 and TRBJ1-2; a possible D gene is TRBD1 (5 bases). The V gene's germline CDR1 is SEHNR and CDR2 FQNEAQ (reference sequence). The V gene lost 0 bases and the J gene lost 6 bases, with 11 bases spanning the gap. This CDR3 contains 14 residues. CDR3 protein: CASSLAAGSHGYTF. The CDR3, as DNA: TGTGCCAGCAGCTTAGCGGCAGGGTCGCATGGCTACACCTTC.

Only a few counts were recorded for this clone. The chain employs TRBV28 and TRBJ1-2; no firm D call. The CDR3 sequence is 14 residues long. Looked up from germline, CDR1 is MDHEN and CDR2 is SYDVKM. Trimming removed 4 bases at V and 4 bases at J, with 13 bases between. The CDR3 DNA sequence: TGTGCCAGCAGTTCAAGCTTGTCTGGCTATGGCTACACCTTC. This gives the protein CASSSSLSGYGYTF.

The chain carries TRBV11-3 and TRBJ2-1; 9 positions agree with TRBD2. Germline CDR1 and CDR2: SGHNT and YENEEA. CDR3 length equals 15 residues. The J segment lost 3 bases and the V segment lost 4 bases, leaving 4 bases of the junction unmatched. CDR3 sequence reads: CASSSRTSVYNEQFF. The CDR3 DNA follows: TGTGCCAGCAGCTCCCGGACTAGCGTCTACAATGAGCAGTTCTTC. The variable domain in full, completed from reference TRBV11-3 and TRBJ2-1, reads EAGVVQSPRYKIIEKKQPVAFWCNPISGHNTLYWYLQNLGQGPELLIRYENEEAVDDSQLPKDRFSAERLKGVDSTLKIQPAELGDSAVYLCASSSRTSVYNEQFFGPGTRLTVL.

The rearrangement links TRBV19 to TRBJ1-2, with TRBD1 matching 10 bases. V trimming: 5 bases; J trimming: 1 base; junction bases outside the gene matches: 4. The CDR3 is 15 residues long. The germline gives CDR1 LNHDA, CDR2 SQIVND (reference sequence). CDR3 sequence: CASSPGTGVNYGYTF. The CDR3 coding sequence is TGTGCCAGTAGTCCCGGGACAGGGGTTAACTATGGCTACACCTTC.

This clone was counted once. V and J are TRBV2 and TRBJ2-2, with D maybe TRBD2 (6 bases). Germline V gene lookup returns CDR1 SNHLY and CDR2 FYNNEI. The CDR3 runs to 15 residues. Trimming stripped 3 bases from V and 0 bases from J, with 8 bases between. CDR3 sequence: CASSEGGPNTGELFF. For the CDR3, the DNA is TGTGCCAGCAGTGAGGGGGGTCCGAACACCGGGGAGCTGTTTTTT. The full variable domain, with the rest looked up from reference TRBV2 and TRBJ2-2, is EPEVTQTPSHQVTQMGQEVILRCVPISNHLYFYWYRQILGQKVEFLVSFYNNEISEKSEIFDDQFSVERPDGSNFTLKIRSTKLEDSAMYFCASSEGGPNTGELFFGEGSRLTVL.

The chain links TRBV19 to TRBJ1-1; possibly TRBD1 for D (6 bases). This CDR3 is 18 amino acids long. Germline V CDR1 and CDR2: LNHDA, SQIVND (reference sequence). V gave up 1 base and J gave up 5 bases, with 23 bases separating them. CDR3 sequence: CASSIVARAMGAETEAFF. CDR3 sequence (DNA): TGTGCCAGTAGTATAGTGGCTCGGGCGATGGGGGCAGAGACTGAAGCTTTCTTT.

V is TRBV18 and J is TRBJ1-1, with TRBD1 identical over 8 bases. CDR1 and CDR2 from the germline V gene are KGHSH and LQKENI. The length of the CDR3 is 15 residues. Germline trimming cut 1 base from V and 7 bases from J; bases unmatched to any gene: 8. This CDR3 reads CASSPRTGTINEAFF. CDR3 DNA: TGTGCCAGCTCACCACGGACAGGGACCATTAATGAAGCTTTCTTT.

V usage is TRBV3-1 (or the pseudogene TRBV3-2) and J usage is TRBJ2-5, with a tentative D call TRBD2 (6 bases). Trimming took off 1 base at V and 2 bases at J, with 11 bases between the two ends. There are 15 residues in the CDR3. The germline CDR1 and CDR2 sequences are LGHDT and YNNKEL (reference sequence). CDR3 coding DNA: TGTGCCAGCAGCCAAGGTAGCGGAGTTCAAGAGACCCAGTACTTC. Translating it yields CASSQGSGVQETQYF.

The chain recombines TRBV6-5 with TRBJ1-1; TRBD1 matches 11 bases. CDR3 size: 14 residues. From germline, CDR1 is MNHEY and CDR2 SVGAGI. The ends lost 1 base at V and 5 bases at J; junction bases unmatched: 0. This CDR3 reads CASSYWDRGTEAFF. The CDR3, as DNA: TGTGCCAGCAGTTACTGGGACAGGGGGACTGAAGCTTTCTTT.

This clone has a handful of counts. The chain carries TRBV19 and TRBJ1-5; D possibly corresponds to TRBD1 (6 bases). The CDR3 consists of 13 residues. The germline V gene encodes CDR1 LNHDA and CDR2 SQIVND (reference sequence). V was shortened by 7 bases and J by 7 bases, with 14 bases between the two germline ends. CDR3 in DNA: TGTGCCAGTAATGAGGGGGTTCGGCAGCCCCAGCATTTT. Protein sequence: CASNEGVRQPQHF.

The chain couples TRBV6-4 to TRBJ2-1; the D gene is possibly TRBD2 (6 bases). CDR3 length equals 13 residues. Germline CDR1 is MRHNA and CDR2 is SNTAGT. V was trimmed by 0 bases and J by 11 bases, leaving 11 bases between them. CDR3 amino acids: CASSDSEGLKQFF. The CDR3 nucleotides read TGTGCCAGCAGTGACTCGGAGGGTCTTAAGCAGTTCTTC.

J is TRBJ2-6 and V is TRBV19; 8 nucleotides agree with TRBD1. Germline V gives CDR1 LNHDA, CDR2 SQIVND (reference sequence). The CDR3 spans 18 residues. The V segment lost 3 bases and the J segment 0 bases; nucleotides outside the gene matches: 7. CDR3 sequence: CASSIQGAATSGANVLTF. The CDR3 DNA reads as TGTGCCAGTAGTATTCAGGGGGCAGCCACCTCTGGGGCCAACGTCCTGACTTTC.

The gene calls are TRBV5-1 and TRBJ2-7; TRBD1 matches 7 bases. CDR1 SGHRS and CDR2 YFSETQ come from the germline V gene. V trimming: 4 bases; J trimming: 1 base; junction bases outside the gene matches: 8. The length of the CDR3 is 15 residues. CDR3 amino acids: CASSLQGQQSYEQYF. The CDR3 DNA follows: TGCGCCAGCAGCCTCCAGGGACAGCAATCCTACGAGCAGTACTTC.

This clone was observed a handful of times. This sequence joins TRBV19 and TRBJ1-2, with unresolved D. Germline values: CDR1 LNHDA, CDR2 SQIVND (reference sequence). V lost 3 bases and J lost 7, with 9 bases in between. This CDR3 is 12 amino acids long. CDR3 DNA: TGTGCCAGTAGTATGGTCTCGGGTGGCTACACCTTC. Amino acid sequence: CASSMVSGGYTF.

This rearrangement joins TRBV5-1 to TRBJ2-7, with TRBD2 identical over 7 bases. Per the germline V gene, CDR1 is SGHRS and CDR2 is YFSETQ. V trimming: 1 base; J trimming: 0 bases; junction bases outside the gene matches: 7. CDR3 size: 16 residues. The CDR3, as DNA: TGCGCCAGCAGCTTGCCCAGCGGGGTTAGCTCCTACGAGCAGTACTTC. Protein: CASSLPSGVSSYEQYF. Together with reference TRBV5-1 and TRBJ2-7, the CDR3 gives the full variable domain: KAGVTQTPRYLIKTRGQQVTLSCSPISGHRSVSWYQQTPGQGLQFLFEYFSETQRNKGNFPGRFSGRQFSNSRSEMNVSTLELGDSALYLCASSLPSGVSSYEQYFGPGTRLTVT.

V and J are TRBV19 and TRBJ1-1; D is undetermined. The V end was cut by 3 bases, the J end by 4 bases, with 15 bases between. CDR1 is LNHDA, CDR2 SQIVND, per germline (reference sequence). This CDR3 has 15 amino acids. This CDR3 reads CASSMGGNLVTEAFF. The CDR3 coding sequence is TGTGCCAGTAGTATGGGAGGCAACTTGGTCACTGAAGCTTTCTTT.

V is TRBV4-2 and J is TRBJ1-1; D is uncertain. Looked up from germline, CDR1 is LGHNA and CDR2 is YNFKEQ. Trimming shortened V by 4 bases and J by 9 bases, and 18 bases separated the two germline ends. The CDR3 totals 14 residues. The DNA for the CDR3 is TGTGCCAGCAGCCCGAAGGAGGACCTCGAGAAAGCTTTCTTT. It codes for CASSPKEDLEKAFF.

This clone was observed a few times. CDR3 in amino acids: CASSQEVGQYGYTF. CDR3 sequence (DNA): TGCGCCAGCAGCCAAGAGGTGGGGCAGTACGGCTACACCTTC. This chain connects TRBV4-1 to TRBJ1-2; D is possibly TRBD1 (5 bases). V was clipped by 0 bases and J by 8 bases, with 13 bases between them. The CDR3 loop spans 14 amino acids. From germline, CDR1 is MGHRA and CDR2 YSYEKL.

Concerning this clone itself: At one end the junction does not follow the germline gene, possibly because of a read error. The J gene is TRBJ2-2, the V gene TRBV18; 10 bases map to TRBD2. CDR3 size: 14 residues. Germline CDR1 and CDR2: KGHSH and LQKENI. The CDR3 sequence is CASSQGLARLGAVF. CDR3 DNA: TGTGCCAGCTCACAGGGACTAGCGAGGCTGGGAGCTGTTTTT.

The rearrangement uses TRBV29-1 and TRBJ2-7; possible D gene TRBD2, 5 bases. The CDR3 covers 13 residues. Germline-derived CDR1 and CDR2 are SQVTM and ANQGSEA. Trimming removed 6 bases from V and 7 bases from J, with 19 bases in between. CDR3 loop: CSVVSTSTGEQYF. DNA for the CDR3: TGCAGCGTGGTGTCGACATCCACGGGGGAGCAGTACTTC.

The CDR3 DNA reads TGTGCCAGCACCGGCGGCGGAAGCAATCAGCCCCAGCATTTT. Encoded protein: CASTGGGSNQPQHF. The rearrangement links TRBV28 to TRBJ1-5; D gene ambiguous. The CDR3 has 14 amino acids. The ends were cut back, 7 bases at V and 1 base at J, with 11 bases in the middle. Germline lookup yields CDR1 MDHEN and CDR2 SYDVKM.

The V and J genes are TRBV29-1 and TRBJ1-4, with no clear D. There are 13 residues in the CDR3. The V and J ends lost 4 bases and 10 bases respectively, with 16 bases between them. Germline assignment: CDR1 SQVTM and CDR2 ANQGSEA. The CDR3 DNA reads as TGCAGCGTTGTATTCTCGGAGGCGGGAAAACTGTTTTTT. Translating gives CSVVFSEAGKLFF.

The V call is TRBV5-5, the J call TRBJ1-4; TRBD1 is a possible D gene (6 bases). The CDR3 length is 15 residues. Germline values: CDR1 SGHKS, CDR2 YYEKEE (reference sequence). The germline V and J ends were trimmed by 2 bases and 7 bases, with 15 bases remaining between them. The DNA for the CDR3 is TGTGCCAGCAGCTTTCTCGGGGAAGGGGGTGAAAAACTGTTTTTT. Its protein is CASSFLGEGGEKLFF.